These T cell receptor beta chains were read from a single sample in a study of T cell repertoires in cytomegalovirus infection. MiXCR was run by TCRdb on the reads, yielding one entry per CDR3 protein. The sample includes a few hundred thousand distinct CDR3 sequences, around a tenth seen only once; the top ten take around 4.1%. Source material: PBMCs. All receptors derive from a human donor in good health (CMV status not recorded). Some clones in this sample may be carry-over from other donors' samples. Both conserved end residues are part of each CDR3. Size is omitted from some rows. Given values are once, few, many or a class for expanded clones.

V,size,CDR3
TRBV4-1,many,CASSQGIGDYYEQYF
TRBV7-3,many,CASSLKAGETQYF
TRBV7-9,.,CASTKDRDFNEQFF
TRBV5-1,few,CASSRSLGQRTQYF
TRBV5-1,.,CASSLAGAPNTGELFF
TRBV11-1,few,CASSLDRVTDTQYF
TRBV7-2,few,CASNLWASGRGLNEQFF
TRBV7-4,many,CASSLDQGTSTYEQYF
TRBV19,few,CASSITRSGGSYEQYF
TRBV19,few,CASNFPGQGARNEQFF
TRBV7-2,once,CASSLDAFSYNEQFF
TRBV19,.,CASSTFSGGNTQYF
TRBV7-2,few,CASSSLDPNTGELFF
TRBV7-2,.,CASSSNPFPGDTIYF
TRBV4-1,few,CASSQSLTGSWDGYTF
TRBV6-2/TRBV6-3,few,CASSLTGPTEAFF
TRBV4-1,many,CASSQGTGNYGYTF
TRBV7-2,many,CASSGLDRIQETQYF
TRBV7-6,few,CASSPIAGNEQYF
TRBV14,few,CASSQVVAAGYTGELFF
TRBV4-2,many,CASSPGAGDGYEQYF
TRBV30,.,CAWSTAGGAGNEQFF
TRBV27,.,CASSLQGMNTQYF
TRBV7-3,.,CASSLNRQGEAFF
TRBV7-2,many,CASSESSSPLHF
TRBV2,few,CASRLREVLADTQYF
TRBV10-3,few,CAISDPQGVEETQYF
TRBV6-5,.,CASSGLAETQYF
TRBV6-6,few,CASSGTSNPSYEQYF
TRBV6-5,few,CASSFRGLAPNEKLFF
TRBV27,few,CASSLSGFRSYEQYF
TRBV6-5,.,CASSYSGLGRSSGNTIYF
TRBV7-3,many,CASSPTSGNDNEQFF
TRBV28,.,CASSLNGGFSNTGELFF
TRBV7-4,.,CASSLAGGSEKLFF
TRBV28,.,CASSLAGATYEQYF
TRBV7-2,many,CASSGDASASEQYF